This T cell receptor beta chain was profiled in a study of identical twins. TCRdb analysed the 5' RACE reads with MiXCR anew, one entry per CDR3 protein. This sample has roughly 770,000 distinct CDR3 sequences, with roughly 18% found just once. V gave up 5 bases and J gave up 7 bases, with 18 bases separating them. Germline CDR1 SGHTA, CDR2 FQGNSA. CDR3 size: 14 residues. These data were likewise used in another study, on T cells expressing NK-cell markers.

The chain uses TRBV7-2 and TRBJ2-7; D may be TRBD2 (5 bases). The sample taken for sequencing was PBMCs. The TCR was taken from a woman between 18 and 30 years old in good health. The CDR3 sequence: CASSPQPQWREQYF. The CDR3 DNA reads as TGTGCCAGCAGCCCCCAACCCCAGTGGAGGGAGCAGTACTTC.